This T cell receptor (beta chain) was documented in a study of blood T cell repertoires in COVID-19. This CDR3 spans 13 amino acids. V shed 5 bases and J 8 bases; nucleotides not matched to a gene: 5. Sequenced by immunoSEQ multiplex PCR; TCRdb stores in-frame clones only, minus some. Among just under 350,000 clones listed, 91% were seen once. The rearrangement uses TRBV12-3 or TRBV12-4 and TRBJ2-1, with 8 bases aligning to TRBD2. This clonotype originated in a woman between 18 and 29 years old who had recovered from COVID-19. Sequenced input: peripheral blood. Here the CDR3 reads CASSAGGGYEQFF. Written as DNA, the CDR3 is TGTGCCAGCAGTGCGGGAGGCGGCTATGAGCAGTTCTTC.